These T cell receptor beta chains were read from a single sample in a study of post-analysis software for immune sequencing data. TCRdb re-called the PCR reads through MiXCR, storing one row per CDR3 protein. The data contain roughly 200,000 distinct CDR3 sequences, approximately 29% of them seen just once; the ten biggest clones take up 3% to 3.5%. Source material: blood. The receptors were gathered from a girl under 18 with multiple sclerosis. Both conserved end residues are part of each CDR3. D genes are given only for firm matches. Clone size is not always given. Where it is, it says once, few, many or a class for expanded clones.

-,TRBJ2-7,TRBV5-1,-,TGCGCCAGCAGATCCTCAGGGTCCTACGAGCAGTACTTC,CASRSSGSYEQYF
TRBD1,TRBJ2-1,TRBV5-1,-,TGCGCCAGCAGCTTGGGGACAGGGAACGATGAGCAGTTCTTC,CASSLGTGNDEQFF
-,TRBJ2-3,TRBV10-3,many,TGTGCCATCAGCCGAATAGGGGGTGGCACAGATACGCAGTATTTT,CAISRIGGGTDTQYF
TRBD1,TRBJ2-7,TRBV24-1,-,TGTGCCACCAGCCACAGGGGAGAATCCTACAAGCAGTACTTC,CATSHRGESYKQYF
-,TRBJ1-1,TRBV28,-,TGTGCCAGCAGTTTAAGGGGCGGGGCTTTCTTT,CASSLRGGAFF
-,TRBJ1-5,TRBV12-3/TRBV12-4,many,TGTGCCAGCAGTTTTCAAGGGGCTTTGAGCAATCAGCCCCAGCATTTT,CASSFQGALSNQPQHF
-,TRBJ2-3,TRBV20-1,-,TGCAGTGCTATAAAAACAGGGACCACAGATACGCAGTATTTT,CSAIKTGTTDTQYF
TRBD1,TRBJ1-2,TRBV5-6,many,TGTGCCAGCAGCTCTCAGGGGGCGCGAGGCTACACCTTC,CASSSQGARGYTF
-,TRBJ1-1,TRBV12-3/TRBV12-4,-,TGTGCCAGCAGCATTATCCCCTCGGGTGAAGCTTTCTTT,CASSIIPSGEAFF
-,TRBJ1-2,TRBV28,-,TGTGCCAGCAGTTTTGGGCTCGGCAGAGACACTGGCTACACCTTC,CASSFGLGRDTGYTF
-,TRBJ1-1,TRBV12-3/TRBV12-4,few,TGTGCCAGCAGTTTCCAGCGGGGCGGGCAGAACACTGAAGCTTTCTTT,CASSFQRGGQNTEAFF
-,TRBJ2-2,TRBV29-1,-,TGCAGCGTTGGTTCCGGGGGCAACACCGGGGAGCTGTTTTTT,CSVGSGGNTGELFF
TRBD1,TRBJ1-1,TRBV20-1,many,TGCAGTGCGAGGGAACGGGACAGCCACACTGAAGCTTTCTTT,CSARERDSHTEAFF
-,TRBJ1-1,TRBV5-1,-,TGCGCCAGCAGCTTTCTTAACATGAGCACTGAAGCTTTCTTT,CASSFLNMSTEAFF
-,TRBJ1-5,TRBV12-3/TRBV12-4,few,TGTGCCAGCCGCGGGGGCCGATCAGAGCCCCAGCATTTT,CASRGGRSEPQHF